These T cell receptor beta chains were read from a single sample in a study of shared clonotypes between healthy human individuals. Measured with immunoSEQ multiplex PCR; TCRdb has only the in-frame clones, and not every one. The sample lists about a million clones, around 80% occurring once. Material for sequencing was memory CD4+ T cells sorted from blood. These receptors originate from a man younger than 35 in good health. Both conserved end residues are part of each CDR3. D genes are given only for firm matches. Clone size, where shown, is once, few, many, or a class for clones that have expanded.

>NA|TRBV5-4|TRBD1|TRBJ2-4
CASSLRTGGMAKNIQYF
TGTGCCAGCAGCCTAAGGACAGGGGGAATGGCCAAAAACATTCAGTACTTC
>NA|TRBV5-1|TRBD2|TRBJ2-1
CASSSGTSGRAGNNEQFF
TGCGCCAGCAGCAGTGGGACTAGCGGGAGGGCCGGGAACAATGAGCAGTTCTTC
>once|TRBV5-1|NA|TRBJ2-2
CASATGLVPGELFF
TGCGCCAGCGCGACAGGCCTGGTGCCCGGGGAGCTGTTTTTT
>NA|TRBV27|TRBD2|TRBJ2-1
CASSPRTSGGAYNEQFF
TGTGCCAGCAGTCCACGGACTAGCGGGGGGGCCTACAATGAGCAGTTCTTC
>NA|TRBV2|TRBD2|TRBJ2-3
CASGGADTQYF
TGTGCCTCGGGGGGGGCAGATACGCAGTATTTT
>NA|TRBV2|TRBD1|TRBJ1-6
CASSDRTGNYNSPLHF
TGTGCCAGCAGTGATCGGACAGGGAACTATAATTCACCCCTCCACTTT
>NA|TRBV5-1|TRBD1|TRBJ1-4
CASSLSRQGAGNEKLFF
TGCGCCAGCAGCTTGTCGCGACAGGGGGCCGGTAATGAAAAACTGTTTTTT
>NA|TRBV5-1|TRBD2|TRBJ2-7
CASSATSGSSYEQYF
TGCGCCAGCAGTGCGACTAGCGGGAGCTCCTACGAGCAGTACTTC
>NA|TRBV27|TRBD1|TRBJ1-5
CASSERTGANSNQPQHF
TGTGCCAGCAGTGAGAGGACAGGGGCAAATAGCAATCAGCCCCAGCATTTT
>NA|TRBV4-1|NA|TRBJ2-3
CASSQEESWVSHTQYF
TGCGCCAGCAGCCAAGAAGAGAGCTGGGTTAGTCATACGCAGTATTTT
>NA|TRBV7-9|NA|TRBJ2-1
CASSPSGSYNEQFF
TGTGCCAGCAGCCCTTCGGGGTCCTACAATGAGCAGTTCTTC
>NA|TRBV28|NA|TRBJ2-7
CASNHGASGGTSYEQYF
TGTGCCAGCAACCATGGGGCGAGTGGGGGGACCTCCTACGAGCAGTACTTC
>NA|TRBV29-1|TRBD2|TRBJ2-2
CSVGTSGGTGELFF
TGCAGCGTCGGGACTAGCGGGGGAACCGGGGAGCTGTTTTTT
>NA|TRBV18|TRBD2|TRBJ2-1
CASSPAGGPSYNEQFF
TGTGCCAGCTCGCCCGCGGGGGGGCCCTCCTACAATGAGCAGTTCTTC
>NA|TRBV29-1|TRBD2|TRBJ2-7
CPTPRWREGRHEQYF
TGCCCTACTCCCCGGTGGCGGGAGGGCCGACACGAGCAGTACTTC
>NA|TRBV10-3|NA|TRBJ1-2
CAISASPGTPFYTF
TGTGCCATCAGTGCAAGTCCAGGGACGCCTTTCTACACCTTC
>NA|TRBV5-1|NA|TRBJ2-2
CASRSDPATGELFF
TGCGCCAGCAGAAGCGACCCCGCCACCGGGGAGCTGTTTTTT
>few|TRBV6-6|NA|TRBJ1-2
CASSYTGDGSGYTF
TGTGCCAGCAGTTACACAGGTGATGGGTCTGGCTACACCTTC
>few|TRBV7-9|TRBD1|TRBJ1-5
CASSGTGGESQPQHF
TGTGCCAGCAGCGGAACAGGGGGCGAAAGTCAGCCCCAGCATTTT
>NA|TRBV7-2|NA|TRBJ2-7
CASSSYGTYEQYF
TGTGCCAGCAGCTCCTATGGGACCTACGAGCAGTACTTC
>NA|TRBV6-6|NA|TRBJ1-2
CASTRGFPYGYTF
TGTGCCAGCACGAGGGGGTTTCCCTATGGCTACACCTTC
>few|TRBV7-9|NA|TRBJ1-6
CASSLADISPLHF
TGTGCCAGCAGCTTAGCCGACATTTCACCCCTCCACTTT
>NA|TRBV2|NA|TRBJ1-5
CASTWSGNQPQHF
TGTGCCAGCACGTGGTCGGGCAATCAGCCCCAGCATTTT
>NA|TRBV11-3|NA|TRBJ2-2
CASSRRDTGELFF
TGTGCCAGCAGCAGACGGGACACCGGGGAGCTGTTTTTT
>NA|TRBV30|NA|TRBJ2-1
CAWSVKGAYNEQFF
TGTGCCTGGAGTGTAAAGGGTGCCTACAATGAGCAGTTCTTC
>NA|TRBV11-1|TRBD2|TRBJ2-1
CASSSRGVGIFGSYNEQFF
TGTGCCAGCAGCTCCCGGGGGGTAGGGATTTTTGGGTCCTACAATGAGCAGTTCTTC
>NA|TRBV30|NA|TRBJ1-1
CTWSKTGLETFF
TGTACCTGGAGTAAAACGGGCCTAGAAACTTTCTTT
>NA|TRBV10-3|NA|TRBJ1-2
CAISDKRNYGYTF
TGTGCCATCAGTGATAAGAGAAACTATGGCTACACCTTC
>NA|TRBV27|TRBD1|TRBJ1-6
CASSLSRSTGAAPLHF
TGTGCCAGCAGTTTATCACGGTCGACAGGGGCTGCACCCCTCCACTTT
>NA|TRBV4-3|NA|TRBJ2-7
CASSSDLAYEQYF
TGCGCCAGCAGTTCCGACCTGGCCTACGAGCAGTACTTC
>NA|TRBV9|NA|TRBJ1-3
CASSPRGATGNTIYF
TGTGCCAGCAGCCCCCGGGGGGCCACTGGAAACACCATATATTTT
>NA|TRBV19|TRBD1|TRBJ1-2
CASSIGTGAGGYTF
TGTGCCAGTAGTATCGGGACAGGGGCCGGTGGCTACACCTTC
>NA|TRBV19|NA|TRBJ2-3
CASSPQARDTQYF
TGTGCCAGTAGCCCGCAGGCGAGGGATACGCAGTATTTT
>NA|TRBV5-1|NA|TRBJ1-1
CASSEASGARKAFF
TGCGCCAGCAGCGAAGCCTCCGGGGCAAGAAAAGCTTTCTTT
>NA|TRBV5-6|NA|TRBJ1-2
CASSLQGRVNGYTF
TGTGCCAGCAGCCTACAGGGCAGGGTGAATGGCTACACCTTC
>NA|TRBV2|TRBD2|TRBJ2-2
CASSERSSGANTGELFF
TGTGCCAGCAGTGAACGATCTAGCGGGGCGAACACCGGGGAGCTGTTTTTT
>few|TRBV2|TRBD1|TRBJ1-1
CASSPGGARSEAFF
TGTGCCAGCAGTCCAGGGGGCGCAAGGTCTGAAGCTTTCTTT
>NA|TRBV7-2|NA|TRBJ2-5
CASSSGRGETQYF
TGTGCCAGCAGCAGCGGAAGGGGGGAGACCCAGTACTTC
>NA|TRBV4-3|NA|TRBJ2-3
CASSQRGEVDTQYF
TGCGCCAGCAGCCAACGAGGGGAGGTGGATACGCAGTATTTT
>NA|TRBV7-2|TRBD1|TRBJ1-2
CASSLGGTDNGYTF
TGTGCCAGCAGCCTCGGGGGGACAGACAATGGCTACACCTTC
>NA|TRBV27|TRBD1|TRBJ1-1
CASSFVQGKAFF
TGTGCCAGCAGTTTCGTACAGGGGAAAGCTTTCTTT
>NA|TRBV7-2|TRBD1|TRBJ1-2
CASSLGQGSGYTF
TGTGCCAGCAGCCTCGGACAGGGGTCTGGCTACACCTTC
>NA|TRBV6-5|TRBD1|TRBJ2-5
CASSKQGRETQYF
TGTGCCAGCAGTAAACAGGGGAGAGAGACCCAGTACTTC
>NA|TRBV7-2|TRBD1|TRBJ2-7
CASSIQRSTGTGEQYF
TGTGCCAGCAGCATACAACGGAGCACCGGGACAGGCGAGCAGTACTTC
>NA|TRBV10-3|NA|TRBJ2-5
CAISGGQKETQYF
TGTGCCATCAGTGGTGGGCAAAAAGAGACCCAGTACTTC
>NA|TRBV5-1|NA|TRBJ1-6
CASSLDLNSPLHF
TGCGCCAGCAGCTTGGACCTTAATTCACCCCTCCACTTT
>NA|TRBV9|TRBD2|TRBJ2-1
CASSVGPSGGRAKDNEQFF
TGTGCCAGCAGCGTAGGTCCTAGCGGGGGGAGAGCGAAAGACAATGAGCAGTTCTTC
>once|TRBV2|TRBD1|TRBJ1-4
CASSEEGAWEKLFF
TGTGCCAGCAGTGAAGAGGGGGCGTGGGAAAAACTGTTTTTT
>NA|TRBV2|TRBD2|TRBJ2-7
CASTGGRPYEQYF
TGTGCCAGCACGGGCGGGAGACCCTACGAGCAGTACTTC
>NA|TRBV7-2|TRBD2|TRBJ2-3
CASRYSSGASTDTQYF
TGTGCCAGCAGGTATTCTAGCGGGGCAAGCACAGATACGCAGTATTTT
>NA|TRBV6-5|NA|TRBJ1-3
CASSYGDGDLGNTIYF
TGTGCCAGCAGTTATGGAGACGGCGATTTAGGGAACACCATATATTTT
>NA|TRBV27|NA|TRBJ1-1
CASSGRGGTEAFF
TGTGCCAGCAGTGGCAGGGGAGGGACTGAAGCTTTCTTT